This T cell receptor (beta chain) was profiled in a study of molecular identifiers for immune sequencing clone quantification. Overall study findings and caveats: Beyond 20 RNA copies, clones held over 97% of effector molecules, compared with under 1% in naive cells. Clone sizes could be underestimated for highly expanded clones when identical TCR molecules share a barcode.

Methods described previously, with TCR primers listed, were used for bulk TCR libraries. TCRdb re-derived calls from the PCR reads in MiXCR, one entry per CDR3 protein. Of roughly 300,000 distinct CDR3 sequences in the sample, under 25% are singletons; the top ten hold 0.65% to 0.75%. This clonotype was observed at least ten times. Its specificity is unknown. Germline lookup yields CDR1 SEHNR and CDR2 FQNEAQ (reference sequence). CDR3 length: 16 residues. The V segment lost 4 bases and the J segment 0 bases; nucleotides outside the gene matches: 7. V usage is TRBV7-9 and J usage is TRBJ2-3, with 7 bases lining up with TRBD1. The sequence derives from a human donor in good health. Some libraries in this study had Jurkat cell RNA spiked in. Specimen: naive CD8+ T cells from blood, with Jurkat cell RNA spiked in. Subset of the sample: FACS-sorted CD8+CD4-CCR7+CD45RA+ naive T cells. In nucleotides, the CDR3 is TGTGCCAGCAGCTCCGGCGACAGGGTTAGCACAGATACGCAGTATTTT. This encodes CASSSGDRVSTDTQYF.